The T cell receptor beta chain described here comes from a study of cytomegalovirus exposure and HLA in healthy donors. Study-wide results and caveats: V- and J-gene trimming of TCR beta was linked (in a later analysis) to a missense DCLRE1C variant.

Only a few counts were recorded for this clone. Its antigen is still unknown. Germline-derived CDR1 and CDR2 are SGHKS and YYEKEE (reference sequence). The CDR3 consists of 12 residues. The V and J ends lost 4 bases and 6 bases respectively, with 11 bases between them. Vbeta (60) and Jbeta (13) primers were used in the PCR. TCRdb's copy holds only in-frame clones and misses some; the assay was immunoSEQ multiplex PCR. The table lists 140,000 or so clones, approximately 80% of them singletons. This chain uses TRBV5-5 with TRBJ2-7; maybe TRBD1 (7 bases). The clonotype comes from a woman in her thirties or forties in good health and CMV-seropositive. Specimen: PBMCs. The CDR3 loop reads CASSGGTVEQYF. The CDR3 DNA reads TGTGCCAGCAGCGGGGGGACAGTCGAGCAGTACTTC.